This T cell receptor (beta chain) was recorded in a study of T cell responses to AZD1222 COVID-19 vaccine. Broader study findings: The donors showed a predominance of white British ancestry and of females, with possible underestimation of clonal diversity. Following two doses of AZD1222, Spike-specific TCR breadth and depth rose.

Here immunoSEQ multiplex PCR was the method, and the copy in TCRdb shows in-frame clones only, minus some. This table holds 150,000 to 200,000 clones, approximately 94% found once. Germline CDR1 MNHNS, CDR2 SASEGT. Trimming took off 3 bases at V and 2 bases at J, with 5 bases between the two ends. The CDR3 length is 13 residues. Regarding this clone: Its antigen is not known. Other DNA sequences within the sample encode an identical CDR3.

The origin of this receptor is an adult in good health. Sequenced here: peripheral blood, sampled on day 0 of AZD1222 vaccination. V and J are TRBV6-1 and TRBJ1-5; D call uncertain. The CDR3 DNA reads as TGTGCCAGCAGTGAGGGTGGCAATCAGCCCCAGCATTTT. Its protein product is CASSEGGNQPQHF.